This passage covers 19 T cell receptor beta chains from one sample sequenced in a study of identical twins. Each CDR3 protein is one row after TCRdb ran MiXCR on the 5' RACE reads. The sample lists hundreds of thousands of distinct CDR3 sequences; 6% to 6.5% were seen once. Sequenced input: naive T cells sorted from blood. These receptors were obtained from a man in his late teens or twenties in good health.

This chain joins TRBV20-1 and TRBJ2-1; maybe TRBD2 (6 bases). V lost 8 bases to trimming and J lost 0 bases, with 14 bases between them. Germline V gene data show CDR1 as DFQATT and CDR2 as SNEGSKA (reference sequence). The CDR3 totals 14 residues. CDR3 residues: CSFSGLSSYNEQFF. The DNA of the CDR3 is TGCAGTTTTAGCGGACTGAGCTCCTACAATGAGCAGTTCTTC.

This clonotype occurred many times. V gene TRBV5-1 combines with J gene TRBJ2-1; D remains unclear. Germline-derived CDR1 and CDR2 are SGHRS and YFSETQ. Trimming took off 0 bases at V and 8 bases at J, with 15 bases between the two ends. CDR3 length: 15 residues. CDR3 coding DNA: TGCGCCAGCAGCTTGGCTCAATCCTCCGGCGATGAGCAGTTCTTC. This codes for CASSLAQSSGDEQFF.

This clonotype was counted only a few times. V is TRBV5-1 and J is TRBJ2-3, with 7 positions matching TRBD2. Per germline, CDR1 SGHRS and CDR2 YFSETQ. The CDR3 length is 16 residues. V shed 3 bases, J shed 4 bases, and the junction held 11 bases outside the gene matches. CDR3 DNA: TGCGCCAGCAGCTACCGCGGGCAGGGAGGGGCAGATACGCAGTATTTT. This gives the protein CASSYRGQGGADTQYF.

This clonotype was found many times. The chain is built from TRBV13 and TRBJ2-1, with D possibly being TRBD2 (6 bases). V lost 6 bases, J lost 4 bases, and 22 bases lay in between. The V gene's germline CDR1 is PRHDT and CDR2 FYEKMQ (reference sequence). This CDR3 is built from 17 residues. The CDR3: CASSPPLMAGLYNEQFF. The DNA for the CDR3 is TGTGCCAGCAGTCCTCCTCTAATGGCAGGACTATACAATGAGCAGTTCTTC.

This clonotype showed up many times. This chain links TRBV29-1 with TRBJ2-3, with D perhaps TRBD1 (5 bases). V was shortened by 5 bases and J by 0 bases, with 18 bases between the two germline ends. Germline CDR1 and CDR2: SQVTM and ANQGSEA. The CDR3 extends over 16 amino acids. The CDR3 region is CSVKPRGQTSTDTQYF. Written as DNA, the CDR3 is TGCAGCGTTAAACCCCGTGGACAAACTAGCACAGATACGCAGTATTTT.

This clonotype was seen at least ten times. The chain uses TRBV12-3 or TRBV12-4 and TRBJ2-7, with a tentative D call TRBD1 (6 bases). The V end lost 5 bases, the J end lost 0 bases, and 17 bases lay between the germline ends. The CDR3 totals 16 residues. The CDR3 sequence is CASSPSRGFSSYEQYF. The CDR3 nucleotides are TGTGCCAGCAGTCCGTCCAGGGGCTTTAGCTCCTACGAGCAGTACTTC.

The chain has TRBV11-2 and TRBJ2-6; D tentatively fits TRBD1 or TRBD2 (5 bases each). The CDR3 has 14 amino acids. V gave up 6 bases and J gave up 2 bases, with 8 bases separating them. Germline CDR1 and CDR2: SGHAT and FQNNGV. This chain's CDR3 is CASRGETGANVLTF. Written as DNA, the CDR3 is TGTGCCAGCAGGGGGGAGACTGGGGCCAACGTCCTGACTTTC. Drawing the rest from reference TRBV11-2 and TRBJ2-6, the complete variable domain is EAGVAQSPRYKIIEKRQSVAFWCNPISGHATLYWYQQILGQGPKLLIQFQNNGVVDDSQLPKDRFSAERLKGVDSTLKIQPAKLEDSAVYLCASRGETGANVLTFGAGSRLTVL.

The table lists this clonotype with a few counts. The chain recombines TRBV20-1 with TRBJ2-6; D may be TRBD1 (6 bases). This CDR3 is 18 amino acids long. Germline loops: CDR1 DFQATT, CDR2 SNEGSKA (reference sequence). The V gene lost 2 bases and the J gene lost 1 base, with 18 bases spanning the gap. In nucleotides, the CDR3 is TGCAGTGCTAGACCTACGGGACATCCAATATCTGGGGCCAACGTCCTGACTTTC. It translates to CSARPTGHPISGANVLTF.

For this clonotype: This may come from a read error, since a much larger clone is one base off. The conserved phenylalanine or tryptophan is not found at the CDR3 terminus, so this likely reflects a read error. The CDR3 reads CSDNRAFDEKLFC. CDR3 bases: TGCAGCGACAACAGGGCATTCGATGAAAAACTGTTTTGT. This chain connects TRBV29-1 to TRBJ1-4; a possible D gene is TRBD1 (6 bases). Germline lookup yields CDR1 SQVTM and CDR2 ANQGSEA. This CDR3 region has 13 residues. Trimming removed 7 bases from V and 6 bases from J, with 15 bases in between.

This clonotype was counted many times. This chain uses TRBV24-1 with TRBJ2-3, with 9 bases matching TRBD2. V trimming: 1 base; J trimming: 6 bases; junction bases outside the gene matches: 4. Germline V gene data show CDR1 as KGHDR and CDR2 as SFDVKD. This CDR3 contains 15 residues. The CDR3 here is CATSDLRGTSDTQYF. The CDR3 DNA reads as TGTGCCACCAGTGATTTAAGAGGGACTAGCGATACGCAGTATTTT.

The J gene is TRBJ2-3, the V gene TRBV2, with D hard to call. The germline gives CDR1 SNHLY, CDR2 FYNNEI. Trimming shortened V by 7 bases and J by 7 bases, and 6 bases separated the two germline ends. This CDR3 is 10 amino acids long. In DNA, the CDR3 is TGTGCCAGCATGCTGAATACGCAGTATTTT. Translating gives CASMLNTQYF.

This clonotype was seen at least ten times. This chain uses TRBV11-2 with TRBJ1-5; D call uncertain. CDR1 SGHAT and CDR2 FQNNGV come from the germline V gene. The CDR3 runs to 13 residues. V was shortened by 4 bases and J by 6 bases, with 10 bases between the two germline ends. CDR3 loop: CASSSWRGQPQHF. The CDR3 nucleotides are TGTGCCAGCAGCTCCTGGCGGGGTCAGCCCCAGCATTTT.

This clonotype was seen only a few times. The V call is TRBV7-9, the J call TRBJ1-5; 9 bases fit TRBD1. V was clipped by 3 bases and J by 0 bases; unmatched bases: 6. The CDR3 totals 17 residues. CDR1 and CDR2 from the germline V gene are SEHNR and FQNEAQ (reference sequence). CDR3 sequence reads: CASSFEQGANSNQPQHF. For the CDR3, the DNA is TGTGCCAGCAGCTTCGAACAGGGGGCAAATAGCAATCAGCCCCAGCATTTT.

This clonotype has only a few counts. This rearrangement joins TRBV20-1 to TRBJ1-6, with D possibly TRBD1 on 6 matching bases. CDR1 DFQATT and CDR2 SNEGSKA come from the germline V gene (reference sequence). The germline V and J ends were trimmed by 3 bases and 10 bases, with 19 bases remaining between them. This CDR3 has 15 amino acids. CDR3 coding DNA: TGCAGTGCTAGGCCGGGTCCCCAAGGGGGATCACCCCTCCACTTT. Amino acid sequence: CSARPGPQGGSPLHF.

There are many counts of this clonotype. This chain connects TRBV29-1 to TRBJ2-3; either TRBD1 or TRBD2 may fit D (5 bases each). Germline loops: CDR1 SQVTM, CDR2 ANQGSEA. V was cut by 6 bases and J by 4 bases, with 14 bases left in between. CDR3 length equals 13 residues. CDR3 in amino acids: CSVRGRASDTQYF. CDR3 sequence (DNA): TGCAGCGTCCGGGGACGGGCCTCAGATACGCAGTATTTT.

This clonotype was recorded many times. V and J are TRBV12-3 or TRBV12-4 and TRBJ2-5, with D maybe TRBD2 (6 bases). V lost 4 bases and J 2 bases, leaving 14 bases between the germline ends. CDR3 size: 15 residues. Here the CDR3 DNA reads TGTGCCAGCAGTTCCGGCGGGATTCGGCAAGAGACCCAGTACTTC. Translated: CASSSGGIRQETQYF.

This clonotype was counted many times. This rearrangement joins TRBV14 to TRBJ2-1, with a tentative D call TRBD1 (6 bases). Germline loops: CDR1 SGHDN, CDR2 FVKESK. V lost 5 bases and J lost 6, with 11 bases in between. There are 13 residues in the CDR3. In nucleotides, the CDR3 is TGTGCCAGCAGCAAAGGGACAACCAATGAGCAGTTCTTC. Translating it yields CASSKGTTNEQFF. The variable domain in full, with the rest retrieved from reference TRBV14 and TRBJ2-1, is EAGVTQFPSHSVIEKGQTVTLRCDPISGHDNLYWYRRVMGKEIKFLLHFVKESKQDESGMPNNRFLAERTGGTYSTLKVQPAELEDSGVYFCASSKGTTNEQFFGPGTRLTVL.

The chain has TRBV7-9 and TRBJ2-1, with 8 bases aligning to TRBD1. This CDR3 has 16 amino acids. Germline V gene lookup returns CDR1 SEHNR and CDR2 FQNEAQ (reference sequence). The trim removed 4 bases at V and 4 bases at J, leaving 9 bases unmatched. CDR3 amino acids: CASSSATRDRYNEQFF. In DNA form, the CDR3 reads TGTGCCAGCAGCTCCGCCACCCGGGACAGGTACAATGAGCAGTTCTTC.

Only a few counts were recorded for this clonotype. The genes are TRBV11-2 and TRBJ2-7; 7 bases fit TRBD2. CDR3 length: 16 amino acids. The germline V gene encodes CDR1 SGHAT and CDR2 FQNNGV. Unmatched junction bases numbered 10, after V lost 2 bases and J lost 3 bases. This CDR3 is CASSLSGAGEGYEQYF. The CDR3 DNA is TGTGCCAGCAGCTTAAGCGGGGCGGGCGAGGGCTACGAGCAGTACTTC. The whole variable domain, filled in from reference TRBV11-2 and TRBJ2-7, reads EAGVAQSPRYKIIEKRQSVAFWCNPISGHATLYWYQQILGQGPKLLIQFQNNGVVDDSQLPKDRFSAERLKGVDSTLKIQPAKLEDSAVYLCASSLSGAGEGYEQYFGPGTRLTVT.